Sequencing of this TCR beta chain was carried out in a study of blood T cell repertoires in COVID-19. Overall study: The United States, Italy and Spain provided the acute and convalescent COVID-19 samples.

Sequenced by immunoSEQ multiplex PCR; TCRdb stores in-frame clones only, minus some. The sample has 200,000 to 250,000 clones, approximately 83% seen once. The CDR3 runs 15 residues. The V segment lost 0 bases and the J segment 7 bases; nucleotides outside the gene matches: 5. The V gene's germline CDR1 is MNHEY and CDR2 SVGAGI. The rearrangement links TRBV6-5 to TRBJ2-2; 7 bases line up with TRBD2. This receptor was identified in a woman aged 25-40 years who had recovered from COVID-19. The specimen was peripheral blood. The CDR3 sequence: CASSYSGRGSGELFF. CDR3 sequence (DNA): TGTGCCAGCAGTTACTCGGGGCGGGGGAGCGGGGAGCTGTTTTTT.